This T cell receptor (beta chain) originates from a study of vaccination effects on CD4 cells after COVID-19. Findings of the study overall: Late post-vaccination samples showed marked contraction of infection- and vaccine-induced clones.

The germline V gene encodes CDR1 SEHNR and CDR2 FQNEAQ (reference sequence). This CDR3 region has 14 residues. Trimming left V 3 bases short and J 7 bases short, with 12 bases between. Method: immunoSEQ multiplex PCR; TCRdb's copy keeps in-frame clones and lacks some. This repertoire shows around 46,000 clones, about 74% found once; its top ten account for over 13%. A remark on this clone: Its antigen is as yet unknown.

Before sequencing, viral peptide pools were used by the ViraFEST assay to expand antigen-specific CD4+ T cells. Isolation of CD4+ T cells took place after 10 days of culture. Every participant took two doses of the BNT162b2 or mRNA-1273 vaccine. Half-medium replacement with IL-2 medium occurred on days 3 and 7. This clonotype was sampled from a human donor who received a COVID-19 vaccine. Sequenced here: CD4+ T cells from PBMCs cultured with HCoV-OC43 spike peptides, sampled after COVID-19 vaccination. As to subset: HCoV-OC43 spike overlapping peptide pool stimulation. This rearrangement joins TRBV7-9 to TRBJ1-4; D uncertain. In DNA, the CDR3 is TGTGCCAGCAGCTTGGCGGAGGCCGGTGAAAAACTGTTTTTT. This sequence encodes CASSLAEAGEKLFF.